This TCR beta chain came from a study of a mutant IDH1 vaccine in newly diagnosed glioma. Study as a whole: Initiation of the vaccine course occurred 4-6 weeks after radiotherapy alone, or alongside temozolomide cycles. Study results and limitations: Patients mounted vaccine-induced immune responses in 85% to 95% of cases.

The CDR3 has 12 residues. The germline V gene has CDR1 SGHVS and CDR2 FQNEAQ. The V end lost 5 bases, the J end lost 6 bases, and 10 bases lay between the germline ends. In regard to this clone: What it binds is unknown.

Indicated time point: week 35, safety follow-up. In every dose of vaccine, 300 ug of mutant IDH1 20-mer peptide was given alongside topical imiquimod. Assay used: immunoSEQ multiplex PCR; TCRdb lists only in-frame clones, some missing. This table has tens of thousands of clones, roughly 91% appearing once. The receptor was derived from a middle-aged woman with glioma. Sequences were derived from PBMCs, sampled from a glioma patient whose treatment included an IDH1 peptide vaccine. The chain joins TRBV7-8 to TRBJ1-1, with D hard to call. CDR3 nucleotide sequence: TGTGCCAGCAGCCCAGTTAAGTCTGAAGCTTTCTTT. Protein sequence: CASSPVKSEAFF.